This TCR beta chain was obtained from a study of cytomegalovirus exposure and HLA in healthy donors. Germline V gene sequence: CDR1 SNHLY, CDR2 FYNNEI. The germline V and J ends were trimmed by 6 bases and 4 bases, with 10 bases remaining between them. The CDR3 has 13 amino acids. Method: immunoSEQ multiplex PCR; TCRdb's copy keeps in-frame clones and lacks some. The data hold about 130,000 clones, with roughly 89% observed a single time. The V and J genes are TRBV2 and TRBJ1-3; D is unclear. Specimen: PBMCs. The receptor comes from a woman aged 18-30 years in good health and CMV-seronegative. CDR3 region: CASREGLGNTIYF. In nucleotides, the CDR3 is TGTGCCAGCAGGGAGGGTCTGGGAAACACCATATATTTT.